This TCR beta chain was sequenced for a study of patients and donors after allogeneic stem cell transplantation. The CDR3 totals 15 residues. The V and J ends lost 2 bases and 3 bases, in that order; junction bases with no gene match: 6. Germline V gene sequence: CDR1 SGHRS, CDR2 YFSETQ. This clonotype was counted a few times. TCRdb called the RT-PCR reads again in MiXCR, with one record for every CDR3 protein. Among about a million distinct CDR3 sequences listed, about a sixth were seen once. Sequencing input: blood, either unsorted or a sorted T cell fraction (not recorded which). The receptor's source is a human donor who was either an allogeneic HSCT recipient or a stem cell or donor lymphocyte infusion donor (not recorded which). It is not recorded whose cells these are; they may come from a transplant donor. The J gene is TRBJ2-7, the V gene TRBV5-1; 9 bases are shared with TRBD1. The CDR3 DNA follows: TGCGCCAGCAGCTTCTCGCCGGGACAGGGCTACGAGCAGTACTTC. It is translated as CASSFSPGQGYEQYF.